The rows below give T cell receptor beta chains drawn from one sample of a study of human T cells and chemical hapten exposure. TCRdb called the RACE reads again in MiXCR, with one record for every CDR3 protein. The sample yields around 130,000 distinct CDR3 sequences, about 11% seen once. The sample consisted of whole blood, taken in connection with sensitization to the hapten diphenylcyclopropenone (DPC). Every receptor here comes from a woman in her forties or fifties with alopecia areata. Some clones in this sample may be carry-over from other donors' samples. Each CDR3 is given with its conserved first and last residue. D genes are given only for firm matches. For some rows the clone size is stated as once, few or many, or as a class when expanded; others skip it.

CDR3 DNA: TGTGCCAGCAGCCAAGACGCCGGGCCCTCTGGCTACACCTTC
CDR3 protein: CASSQDAGPSGYTF
D gene: NA
J gene: TRBJ1-2
clone size: few
V gene: TRBV3-1

CDR3 DNA: TGTGCCAGCAGCCAGGGTGGGGGAAATCAGCCCCAGCATTTT
CDR3 protein: CASSQGGGNQPQHF
D gene: NA
J gene: TRBJ1-5
clone size: many
V gene: TRBV7-2

CDR3 DNA: TGTGCCAGCAGCTTAGGTCACCGGGACAGGGGGGAGTTCTTC
CDR3 protein: CASSLGHRDRGEFF
D gene: TRBD1
J gene: TRBJ2-1
clone size: few
V gene: TRBV7-8

CDR3 DNA: TGTGCCAGCAGTTTTTCGGGGATCGAGCAGTACTTC
CDR3 protein: CASSFSGIEQYF
D gene: NA
J gene: TRBJ2-7
clone size: many
V gene: TRBV28

CDR3 DNA: TGCAGCGTTTACGGACTAGCGGGAGGGCCAGGAGATACGCAGTATTTT
CDR3 protein: CSVYGLAGGPGDTQYF
D gene: TRBD2
J gene: TRBJ2-3
clone size: NA
V gene: TRBV29-1

CDR3 DNA: TGTGCCAGCAGTCTAGGACAGGGGAAATATGGCTACACCTTC
CDR3 protein: CASSLGQGKYGYTF
D gene: TRBD1
J gene: TRBJ1-2
clone size: NA
V gene: TRBV12-3/TRBV12-4

CDR3 DNA: TGTGCCAGCAGTGTCGGGATTCCTGGAAACACCATATATTTT
CDR3 protein: CASSVGIPGNTIYF
D gene: NA
J gene: TRBJ1-3
clone size: many
V gene: TRBV27

CDR3 DNA: TGTGCCAGCAGTTTAACGGGGGGGGTCCGGGAGACCCAGTACTTC
CDR3 protein: CASSLTGGVRETQYF
D gene: TRBD2
J gene: TRBJ2-5
clone size: NA
V gene: TRBV27

CDR3 DNA: TGTGCCAGCAGTCTACGGGACAGCAATCAGCCCCAGCATTTT
CDR3 protein: CASSLRDSNQPQHF
D gene: NA
J gene: TRBJ1-5
clone size: NA
V gene: TRBV2

CDR3 DNA: TGTGCCAGCAGTCCCCGCTACGAGCAGTACTTC
CDR3 protein: CASSPRYEQYF
D gene: NA
J gene: TRBJ2-7
clone size: few
V gene: TRBV12-3/TRBV12-4

CDR3 DNA: TGCAGTGCTAGAGGAAGTGGATACACTGAAGCTTTCTTT
CDR3 protein: CSARGSGYTEAFF
D gene: NA
J gene: TRBJ1-1
clone size: few
V gene: TRBV20-1

CDR3 DNA: TGCAGTGCCCCGGACAGGGGAAGTGGCTCCTATAATTCACCCCTCCACTTT
CDR3 protein: CSAPDRGSGSYNSPLHF
D gene: TRBD1
J gene: TRBJ1-6
clone size: few
V gene: TRBV20-1

CDR3 DNA: TGTGCCAGCAGCCAAGAAGTTAAGTCCCCCTACGCTGAAGCTTTCTTT
CDR3 protein: CASSQEVKSPYAEAFF
D gene: NA
J gene: TRBJ1-1
clone size: NA
V gene: TRBV3-1

CDR3 DNA: TGTGCCTGGAGTATAGGGACTAGCTTCTACATTCAGTACTTC
CDR3 protein: CAWSIGTSFYIQYF
D gene: TRBD2
J gene: TRBJ2-4
clone size: NA
V gene: TRBV30

CDR3 DNA: TGTGCCAGCCTCGGACTAGCGGGAGAGGAGCAGTACTTC
CDR3 protein: CASLGLAGEEQYF
D gene: TRBD2
J gene: TRBJ2-7
clone size: many
V gene: TRBV12-3/TRBV12-4

CDR3 DNA: TGTGCCAGCAGCTTAAGCGGGAGTCCCCAAGATACGCAGTATTTT
CDR3 protein: CASSLSGSPQDTQYF
D gene: TRBD2
J gene: TRBJ2-3
clone size: many
V gene: TRBV7-2

CDR3 DNA: TGTGCCAGCAGCCAAGGGAACAGACAAGAGACCCAGTACTTC
CDR3 protein: CASSQGNRQETQYF
D gene: NA
J gene: TRBJ2-5
clone size: few
V gene: TRBV3-1

CDR3 DNA: TGTGCCAGCCTCGAAAGCTTGACAGCCTTCTCCTACGAGCAGTACTTC
CDR3 protein: CASLESLTAFSYEQYF
D gene: NA
J gene: TRBJ2-7
clone size: many
V gene: TRBV28

CDR3 DNA: TGCGCCAGCAGCGCGATCTCCCCTGATAGCACAGATACGCAGTATTTT
CDR3 protein: CASSAISPDSTDTQYF
D gene: NA
J gene: TRBJ2-3
clone size: few
V gene: TRBV5-1

CDR3 DNA: TGTGCCAGTGGGAGGAGTCTTTCCTACAATGAGCAGTTCTTC
CDR3 protein: CASGRSLSYNEQFF
D gene: NA
J gene: TRBJ2-1
clone size: NA
V gene: TRBV6-1

CDR3 DNA: TGCAGCGCGGGACTAGCGGGAGGGCCGGTGTCAACAGATACGCAGTATTTT
CDR3 protein: CSAGLAGGPVSTDTQYF
D gene: TRBD2
J gene: TRBJ2-3
clone size: NA
V gene: TRBV29-1

CDR3 DNA: TGTGCCAGCAGCTCCCCGGGACAGGGAAATCAGCCCCAGCATTTT
CDR3 protein: CASSSPGQGNQPQHF
D gene: TRBD1
J gene: TRBJ1-5
clone size: NA
V gene: TRBV7-8

CDR3 DNA: TGTGCCAGCAGCGTAGGACAGGGCGGAGAAAAACTGTTTTTT
CDR3 protein: CASSVGQGGEKLFF
D gene: TRBD1
J gene: TRBJ1-4
clone size: NA
V gene: TRBV9

CDR3 DNA: TGTGCCAGCAGCTTAGGACGGGACCCCAATCAGCCCCAGCATTTT
CDR3 protein: CASSLGRDPNQPQHF
D gene: NA
J gene: TRBJ1-5
clone size: NA
V gene: TRBV7-8

CDR3 DNA: TGCAGTGCTAGAGAAGGGTCTAGGAGCACAGATACGCAGTATTTT
CDR3 protein: CSAREGSRSTDTQYF
D gene: NA
J gene: TRBJ2-3
clone size: NA
V gene: TRBV20-1

CDR3 DNA: TGCAGTGCTAGAGGGACAGGGGGCTTTGCGAACACCGGGGAGCTGTTTTTT
CDR3 protein: CSARGTGGFANTGELFF
D gene: TRBD1
J gene: TRBJ2-2
clone size: NA
V gene: TRBV20-1

CDR3 DNA: TGTGCCAGCAGTTTCGGGACAGGGGGCTTTGGCTACACCTTC
CDR3 protein: CASSFGTGGFGYTF
D gene: TRBD1
J gene: TRBJ1-2
clone size: NA
V gene: TRBV28

CDR3 DNA: TGCAGCGTTGGACAGGGAAACATTCAGTACTTC
CDR3 protein: CSVGQGNIQYF
D gene: TRBD1
J gene: TRBJ2-4
clone size: many
V gene: TRBV29-1

CDR3 DNA: TGTGCCAGCACCAACGGGGCGGGAGCCTACGAGCAGTACTTC
CDR3 protein: CASTNGAGAYEQYF
D gene: TRBD2
J gene: TRBJ2-7
clone size: many
V gene: TRBV6-6

CDR3 DNA: TGCGCCAGCAGCTTGATGGCAGGGGGGTTCAATCAGCCCCAGCATTTT
CDR3 protein: CASSLMAGGFNQPQHF
D gene: TRBD1
J gene: TRBJ1-5
clone size: NA
V gene: TRBV5-1

CDR3 DNA: TGCGCCAGCAGTGAGTCGTCAGAGAATCAGCCCCAGCATTTT
CDR3 protein: CASSESSENQPQHF
D gene: NA
J gene: TRBJ1-5
clone size: few
V gene: TRBV10-2

CDR3 DNA: TGCAGCGGATGGACTAGCGGTGCAGATACGCAGTATTTT
CDR3 protein: CSGWTSGADTQYF
D gene: TRBD2
J gene: TRBJ2-3
clone size: NA
V gene: TRBV29-1

CDR3 DNA: TGTGCCAGCAGCCCCGGGACTCACCGGATGAATGAGCAGTTCTTC
CDR3 protein: CASSPGTHRMNEQFF
D gene: NA
J gene: TRBJ2-1
clone size: few
V gene: TRBV12-3/TRBV12-4

CDR3 DNA: TGCGCCAGCAGCGGGGGACTAGCGGGTCATGCCTACGAGCAGTACTTC
CDR3 protein: CASSGGLAGHAYEQYF
D gene: TRBD2
J gene: TRBJ2-7
clone size: many
V gene: TRBV5-1

CDR3 DNA: TGTGCCAGCAGCTCGACTAGCGGGATTAACACCGGGGAGCTGTTTTTT
CDR3 protein: CASSSTSGINTGELFF
D gene: TRBD2
J gene: TRBJ2-2
clone size: NA
V gene: TRBV7-3

CDR3 DNA: TGTGCCTCCGCCGGGACTCCCCTAGTTGAGCAGTACTTC
CDR3 protein: CASAGTPLVEQYF
D gene: NA
J gene: TRBJ2-7
clone size: NA
V gene: TRBV28

CDR3 DNA: TGCAGTGCCCGGGACAGCCTCCTAGCCCAGTACTTC
CDR3 protein: CSARDSLLAQYF
D gene: TRBD1
J gene: TRBJ2-5
clone size: few
V gene: TRBV20-1

CDR3 DNA: TGTGCCAGCAGTCGGACTAGCGGGAGTCTTAATGAGCAGTTCTTC
CDR3 protein: CASSRTSGSLNEQFF
D gene: TRBD2
J gene: TRBJ2-1
clone size: NA
V gene: TRBV12-3/TRBV12-4

CDR3 DNA: TGCAGCCCTCTAACTCGCAACACTGAAGCTTTCTTT
CDR3 protein: CSPLTRNTEAFF
D gene: NA
J gene: TRBJ1-1
clone size: NA
V gene: TRBV20-1

CDR3 DNA: TGTGCCACCAGGCAAAACGGACCCGGGGAGCTGTTTTTT
CDR3 protein: CATRQNGPGELFF
D gene: NA
J gene: TRBJ2-2
clone size: many
V gene: TRBV24-1

CDR3 DNA: TGCGCCAGCCGCGGCCTGAACACTGAAGCTTTCTTT
CDR3 protein: CASRGLNTEAFF
D gene: NA
J gene: TRBJ1-1
clone size: NA
V gene: TRBV4-1

CDR3 DNA: TGCAGTGCGGGACAGGGGCGGGACTATGGCTACACCTTC
CDR3 protein: CSAGQGRDYGYTF
D gene: TRBD1
J gene: TRBJ1-2
clone size: few
V gene: TRBV20-1